The sample holds one count of the clone carrying this T cell receptor (beta chain). This record belongs to a study of CD8 T cells in Susac syndrome. Germline V lookup: CDR1 MNHEY, CDR2 SMNVEV (reference sequence). CDR3 length: 13 residues. After removal of 7 bases from V and 6 bases from J, the junction contained 8 bases not matched to a gene. TEMRA cells were enriched by FACS, while CD8+ and CD4+ T cells were obtained through a negative isolation that was performed magnetically. An amount of RNA that ranged from 0.5 to 1 ug was reverse transcribed with random hexamers. TCRdb re-derived calls from the immunoSEQ multiplex PCR reads in MiXCR, one entry per CDR3 protein. The sample contains about 150,000 distinct CDR3 sequences, over 85% of which appear only once.

The chain has TRBV27 and TRBJ1-2; 7 positions agree with TRBD1. Specimen: CD8+ T cells from PBMCs. The source of this sequence is a human donor with multiple sclerosis. CDR3 nucleotides: TGTGCCAGCACCGACGGACAGGTCAATGGCTACACCTTC. Translation: CASTDGQVNGYTF.